These T cell receptor beta chains were read from a single sample in a study of CD8+CD57+ T cells in acquired aplastic anemia. MiXCR was run by TCRdb on the reads, yielding one entry per CDR3 protein. The sample shows about 62,000 distinct CDR3 sequences, around 55% of them seen only once. Sequencing used sorted CD4+, CD8+, or CD8+CD57+ T cells (not recorded which) from PBMCs. Receptor source: a human donor in good health, serving as a control. Both conserved end residues are part of each CDR3. Each record gives: V gene, D gene, J gene, clone size, CDR3 DNA, CDR3 protein. A D gene is named only where the DNA matches it firmly. A clone size is listed for some rows: how often the clone was seen (once, few, many), or a class if it is expanded.

v_call: TRBV20-1; d_call: TRBD2; j_call: TRBJ2-5; clone_size: many; cdr3_nt: TGCAGTGCTAGAGCTCGGCGACGACTAGCGGACTCTCCGGGGGAGACCCAGTACTTC; cdr3_aa: CSARARRRLADSPGETQYF
v_call: TRBV10-3; d_call: TRBD1; j_call: TRBJ1-1; clone_size: .; cdr3_nt: TGTGCCATCAGAGGGACAGGGCGGAACACTGAAGCTTTCTTT; cdr3_aa: CAIRGTGRNTEAFF
v_call: TRBV29-1; d_call: .; j_call: TRBJ2-7; clone_size: .; cdr3_nt: TGCAGCGGGGGGGACGCCGAGCAGTACTTC; cdr3_aa: CSGGDAEQYF
v_call: TRBV28; d_call: .; j_call: TRBJ2-4; clone_size: .; cdr3_nt: TGTGCCAGCAGTTTTATTCCCTACCAGGACGGAGACATTCAGTACTTC; cdr3_aa: CASSFIPYQDGDIQYF
v_call: TRBV7-9; d_call: TRBD1; j_call: TRBJ2-7; clone_size: .; cdr3_nt: TGTGCCAGCAGCCGAACCGGGACAGGGGGCTACGAGCAGTACTTC; cdr3_aa: CASSRTGTGGYEQYF
v_call: TRBV29-1; d_call: .; j_call: TRBJ2-7; clone_size: once; cdr3_nt: TGCAGCGTTGGGACATCTTCGAGGGAGCAGTACTTC; cdr3_aa: CSVGTSSREQYF
v_call: TRBV10-3; d_call: TRBD2; j_call: TRBJ2-5; clone_size: few; cdr3_nt: TGTGCCAGCTCACCACGAGCACCCGGGAGGGTCCAAGAGACCCAGTACTTC; cdr3_aa: CASSPRAPGRVQETQYF
v_call: TRBV29-1; d_call: .; j_call: TRBJ2-7; clone_size: .; cdr3_nt: TGCAGCGTTGGGAGGGGCGGGAAGGGATCCTACGAGCAGTACTTC; cdr3_aa: CSVGRGGKGSYEQYF
v_call: TRBV10-3; d_call: TRBD1; j_call: TRBJ1-1; clone_size: few; cdr3_nt: TGTGCCATCAGTGAGCCGGGACAGGGTAACGCTGAAGCTTTCTTT; cdr3_aa: CAISEPGQGNAEAFF
v_call: TRBV15; d_call: .; j_call: TRBJ2-1; clone_size: .; cdr3_nt: TGTGCCACCAGCTCATGGACGAGCGATGTCAATGAGCAGTTCTTC; cdr3_aa: CATSSWTSDVNEQFF
v_call: TRBV28; d_call: TRBD1; j_call: TRBJ1-1; clone_size: few; cdr3_nt: TGTGCCAGCAGTGGACGGACAGGGGTTATGATTGAAGCTTTCTTT; cdr3_aa: CASSGRTGVMIEAFF
v_call: TRBV2; d_call: .; j_call: TRBJ1-1; clone_size: .; cdr3_nt: TGTGCCAGCAGAGAGACAGGAGAGATGAACACTGAAGCTTTCTTT; cdr3_aa: CASRETGEMNTEAFF
v_call: TRBV19; d_call: .; j_call: TRBJ2-7; clone_size: medium-sized; cdr3_nt: TGTGCCAGTAGTATTGGTGGGACCCCCTACGAGCAGTACTTC; cdr3_aa: CASSIGGTPYEQYF
v_call: TRBV19; d_call: TRBD1; j_call: TRBJ2-3; clone_size: .; cdr3_nt: TGTGCCAGTAGGGGACAGAACACAGATACGCAGTATTTT; cdr3_aa: CASRGQNTDTQYF
v_call: TRBV28; d_call: .; j_call: TRBJ1-5; clone_size: few; cdr3_nt: TGTGCCAGCATACGGGGCCAGAGTGGGCCCCAGCATTTT; cdr3_aa: CASIRGQSGPQHF
v_call: TRBV29-1; d_call: .; j_call: TRBJ2-5; clone_size: .; cdr3_nt: TGCAGCGTTGATGAGGGAGTCTCCATAGAGACCCAGTACTTC; cdr3_aa: CSVDEGVSIETQYF
v_call: TRBV6-1; d_call: .; j_call: TRBJ1-6; clone_size: many; cdr3_nt: TGTGCCAGCAGGGGACTCTCCTATAATTCACCCCTCCACTTT; cdr3_aa: CASRGLSYNSPLHF
v_call: TRBV29-1; d_call: .; j_call: TRBJ1-2; clone_size: .; cdr3_nt: TGCAGCGTTGAGGTCCGGGACAACTTTTTCAACTACACCTTC; cdr3_aa: CSVEVRDNFFNYTF
v_call: TRBV2; d_call: TRBD1; j_call: TRBJ1-6; clone_size: few; cdr3_nt: TGTGCCAGCAGGGGACAGGGGGAAAACACCCTCCACTTT; cdr3_aa: CASRGQGENTLHF
v_call: TRBV2; d_call: TRBD2; j_call: TRBJ2-7; clone_size: .; cdr3_nt: TGTGCCAGCAGCGCCGCCGGGACTAGCGGGAGGGATTGGAACGAGCAGTACTTC; cdr3_aa: CASSAAGTSGRDWNEQYF
v_call: TRBV6-1; d_call: .; j_call: TRBJ1-1; clone_size: many; cdr3_nt: TGTGCCACCGCCACCGGACAGACTGAAGCTTTCTTT; cdr3_aa: CATATGQTEAFF
v_call: TRBV9; d_call: .; j_call: TRBJ1-3; clone_size: many; cdr3_nt: TGTGCCAGCAGCGTAGACCGACTGACCGGAAACACCATATATTTT; cdr3_aa: CASSVDRLTGNTIYF
v_call: TRBV5-4; d_call: .; j_call: TRBJ2-7; clone_size: many; cdr3_nt: TGTGCCAGCAGCTCCCGTGAGGGACCCTACGAGCAGTACTTC; cdr3_aa: CASSSREGPYEQYF
v_call: TRBV19; d_call: .; j_call: TRBJ2-7; clone_size: .; cdr3_nt: TGTGCCAGTAGCGGCTACAGCTCCTACGAGCAGTACTTC; cdr3_aa: CASSGYSSYEQYF
v_call: TRBV7-3; d_call: .; j_call: TRBJ2-1; clone_size: .; cdr3_nt: TGTGCCAGCAGCTTTAACAGGGACAATGAGCAGTTCTTC; cdr3_aa: CASSFNRDNEQFF
v_call: TRBV7-6; d_call: TRBD2; j_call: TRBJ2-5; clone_size: few; cdr3_nt: TGTGCCAGCAGATTTAGCGGGGAAGAGACCCAGTACTTC; cdr3_aa: CASRFSGEETQYF
v_call: TRBV24-1; d_call: TRBD1; j_call: TRBJ1-6; clone_size: .; cdr3_nt: TGTGCCACCAGTGATACAGGGGATAGATCACCCCTCCACTTT; cdr3_aa: CATSDTGDRSPLHF
v_call: TRBV29-1; d_call: .; j_call: TRBJ2-3; clone_size: .; cdr3_nt: TGCAGCGTTCCCCCCGGAGCGCAGTATTTT; cdr3_aa: CSVPPGAQYF
v_call: TRBV12-3/TRBV12-4; d_call: TRBD2; j_call: TRBJ2-1; clone_size: many; cdr3_nt: TGTGCCAGCAGTCTACGGACTAGCGGGATTTCCTACAATGAGCAGTTCTTC; cdr3_aa: CASSLRTSGISYNEQFF
v_call: TRBV10-3; d_call: TRBD1; j_call: TRBJ2-6; clone_size: .; cdr3_nt: TGTGCCATCAGTGAGTCCCGTCGACAGGGGGCAGGGGCCAACGTCCTGACTTTC; cdr3_aa: CAISESRRQGAGANVLTF
v_call: TRBV7-9; d_call: .; j_call: TRBJ1-1; clone_size: medium-sized; cdr3_nt: TGTGCCAGCAGCTTCTCAGGGAACACTGAAGCTTTCTTT; cdr3_aa: CASSFSGNTEAFF
v_call: TRBV29-1; d_call: TRBD1; j_call: TRBJ1-1; clone_size: .; cdr3_nt: TGCAGCGTTTCTCAGACAGGGCACGAAGCTTTCTTT; cdr3_aa: CSVSQTGHEAFF
v_call: TRBV25-1; d_call: TRBD1; j_call: TRBJ1-2; clone_size: .; cdr3_nt: TGTGCCAGCAGTGAATATCCGGGACAGAGATACTATGGCTACACCTTC; cdr3_aa: CASSEYPGQRYYGYTF
v_call: TRBV2; d_call: TRBD2; j_call: TRBJ2-5; clone_size: .; cdr3_nt: TGTGCCAGCCGGACTCAACTAGCGGGAGGGCCCCAAGAGACCCAGTACTTC; cdr3_aa: CASRTQLAGGPQETQYF
v_call: TRBV10-3; d_call: TRBD2; j_call: TRBJ2-1; clone_size: .; cdr3_nt: TGTGCCATCAGTAGTATTGGCGGGGGGACCTACAATGAGCAGTTCTTC; cdr3_aa: CAISSIGGGTYNEQFF
v_call: TRBV24-1; d_call: TRBD2; j_call: TRBJ2-5; clone_size: .; cdr3_nt: TGTGCCACCAGTGACTCCGACCTGCGGGCTAGCGGAGACCAAGAGACCCAGTACTTC; cdr3_aa: CATSDSDLRASGDQETQYF
v_call: TRBV2; d_call: TRBD1; j_call: TRBJ2-1; clone_size: .; cdr3_nt: TGTGCCAGCAGTGGGACAGGGTATAGCTCCTACAATGAGCAGTTCTTC; cdr3_aa: CASSGTGYSSYNEQFF
v_call: TRBV5-1; d_call: TRBD1; j_call: TRBJ2-2; clone_size: many; cdr3_nt: TGCGCCAGCAGCTCGACAGGGGTGCACACCGGGGAGCTGTTTTTT; cdr3_aa: CASSSTGVHTGELFF
v_call: TRBV2; d_call: .; j_call: TRBJ2-7; clone_size: .; cdr3_nt: TGTGCCAGCAGTGAGAAACAGGGGAGGGAGTACTTC; cdr3_aa: CASSEKQGREYF
v_call: TRBV2; d_call: TRBD1; j_call: TRBJ1-4; clone_size: .; cdr3_nt: TGTGCCAGCGGGAGGACAGGGCACGGCGAAAAACTGTTTTTT; cdr3_aa: CASGRTGHGEKLFF
v_call: TRBV7-6; d_call: TRBD2; j_call: TRBJ2-7; clone_size: .; cdr3_nt: TGTGCCAGCAGCTTACAGCCTAGCGGGGGCCTGAGCTCCTACGAGCAGTACTTC; cdr3_aa: CASSLQPSGGLSSYEQYF
v_call: TRBV2; d_call: TRBD2; j_call: TRBJ2-7; clone_size: medium-sized; cdr3_nt: TGTGCCAGCAGTTTAGTCTCTAGCGGGAGCTCCTACGAGCAGTACTTC; cdr3_aa: CASSLVSSGSSYEQYF
v_call: TRBV19; d_call: .; j_call: TRBJ1-5; clone_size: .; cdr3_nt: TGTGCCAGTAGTACTAGACTATCGGAGGGTCAGCCCCAGCATTTT; cdr3_aa: CASSTRLSEGQPQHF
v_call: TRBV28; d_call: TRBD2; j_call: TRBJ2-7; clone_size: many; cdr3_nt: TGTGCCAGCAGGGGGACTAGCGGGTCGTTCTACGAGCAGTACTTC; cdr3_aa: CASRGTSGSFYEQYF
v_call: TRBV20-1; d_call: TRBD1; j_call: TRBJ2-7; clone_size: .; cdr3_nt: TGCAGTGCTAGAGATTTGCCGGGACAGGGATACGAGCAGTACTTC; cdr3_aa: CSARDLPGQGYEQYF
v_call: TRBV2; d_call: TRBD2; j_call: TRBJ2-1; clone_size: many; cdr3_nt: TGTGCCAGCAGTGAAGCTCTAGCGGGAGGGTACAATGAGCAGTTCTTC; cdr3_aa: CASSEALAGGYNEQFF
v_call: TRBV7-8; d_call: .; j_call: TRBJ2-7; clone_size: .; cdr3_nt: TGTGCCAGCAGCTTGCTCCAGACAGGCCCCTACGAGCAGTACTTC; cdr3_aa: CASSLLQTGPYEQYF
v_call: TRBV7-3; d_call: TRBD2; j_call: TRBJ2-3; clone_size: once; cdr3_nt: TGTGCCAGCAGCTTAAAAGCCCTAGCGGGTTCCACAGATACGCAGTATTTT; cdr3_aa: CASSLKALAGSTDTQYF
v_call: TRBV10-3; d_call: .; j_call: TRBJ2-7; clone_size: once; cdr3_nt: TGTGCCATCAAGGGTATGAACGAGCAGTACTTC; cdr3_aa: CAIKGMNEQYF
v_call: TRBV2; d_call: .; j_call: TRBJ1-2; clone_size: .; cdr3_nt: TGTGCCAGCTCACCACGGCCAGGGGATGGCTACACCTTC; cdr3_aa: CASSPRPGDGYTF
v_call: TRBV7-9; d_call: .; j_call: TRBJ2-7; clone_size: .; cdr3_nt: TGTGCCAGCAGCGCCTCCTACGAGCAGTACTTC; cdr3_aa: CASSASYEQYF
v_call: TRBV30; d_call: .; j_call: TRBJ2-1; clone_size: once; cdr3_nt: TGTGCCTGGAAGAGCGGAGCTGGGGATGAGCAGTTCTTC; cdr3_aa: CAWKSGAGDEQFF
v_call: TRBV4-1; d_call: TRBD2; j_call: TRBJ2-1; clone_size: many; cdr3_nt: TGCGCCAGCAGCCAAGATCCCCTAGCGGGAGCTATCAATGAGCAGTTCTTC; cdr3_aa: CASSQDPLAGAINEQFF
v_call: TRBV2; d_call: .; j_call: TRBJ2-1; clone_size: few; cdr3_nt: TGTGCCAGCAGTGAAGCGGGCGTTAATGAGCAGTTCTTC; cdr3_aa: CASSEAGVNEQFF